This entry describes one TCR beta chain. The sample originates from a study of Ad26.COV2.S vaccination and SARS-CoV-2 variants. Here immunoSEQ multiplex PCR was the method, and the copy in TCRdb shows in-frame clones only, minus some. The sample contains about 350,000 clones, 70% to 90% of which appear only once. With 0 bases removed from V and 4 bases from J, the gap between germline ends came to 15 bases. Germline V gene sequence: CDR1 SGHTA, CDR2 FQGNSA. There are 16 residues in the CDR3. The treatment was: about 20 received Ad26.COV2.S at low or high dose, single or two shots; 5 received placebo; per-sample allocation not given. The investigators took samples on day 63 after the first vaccine or placebo injection. The donor's status was that of an adult aged 18-55 years in Boston.

This TCR derives from a person aged 18-60 years who received the Ad26.COV2.S COVID-19 vaccine or a placebo. Specimen: peripheral blood, collected in a trial of Ad26.COV2.S vaccine versus placebo. This chain joins TRBV7-2 and TRBJ1-2, with D possibly TRBD1 on 6 matching bases. CDR3 DNA: TGTGCCAGCAGCTTAGCGCAACAGGGCGCGAGCTATGGCTACACCTTC. Translation gives CASSLAQQGASYGYTF.